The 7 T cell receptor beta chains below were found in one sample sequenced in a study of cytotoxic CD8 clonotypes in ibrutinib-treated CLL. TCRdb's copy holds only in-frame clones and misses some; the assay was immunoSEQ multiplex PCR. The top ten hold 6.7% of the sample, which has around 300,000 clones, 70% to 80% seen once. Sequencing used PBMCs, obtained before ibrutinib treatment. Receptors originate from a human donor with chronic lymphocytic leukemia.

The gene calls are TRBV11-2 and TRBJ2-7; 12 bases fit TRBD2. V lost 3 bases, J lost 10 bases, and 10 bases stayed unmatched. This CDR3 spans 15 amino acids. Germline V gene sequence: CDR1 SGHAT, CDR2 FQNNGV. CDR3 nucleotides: TGTGCCAGCAGCTTCTCCGGACTAGCGGGACAGGATCAGTACTTC. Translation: CASSFSGLAGQDQYF.

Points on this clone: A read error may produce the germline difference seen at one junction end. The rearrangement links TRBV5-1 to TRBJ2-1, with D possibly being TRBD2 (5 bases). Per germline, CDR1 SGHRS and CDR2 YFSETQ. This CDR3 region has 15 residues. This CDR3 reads CASSLPASSDNEQFF. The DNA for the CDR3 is TGCGCCAGCAGCTTGCCTGCTAGCTCCGACAATGAGCAGTTCTTC. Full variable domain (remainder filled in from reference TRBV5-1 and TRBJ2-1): KAGVTQTPRYLIKTRGQQVTLSCSPISGHRSVSWYQQTPGQGLQFLFEYFSETQRNKGNFPGRFSGRQFSNSRSEMNVSTLELGDSALYLCASSLPASSDNEQFFGPGTRLTVL.

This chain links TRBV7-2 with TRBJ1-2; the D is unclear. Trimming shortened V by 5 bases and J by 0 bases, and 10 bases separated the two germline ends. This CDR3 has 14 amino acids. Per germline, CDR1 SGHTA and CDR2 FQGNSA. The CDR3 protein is CASSIYSTNYGYTF. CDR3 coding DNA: TGTGCCAGCAGCATATACAGTACTAACTATGGCTACACCTTC.

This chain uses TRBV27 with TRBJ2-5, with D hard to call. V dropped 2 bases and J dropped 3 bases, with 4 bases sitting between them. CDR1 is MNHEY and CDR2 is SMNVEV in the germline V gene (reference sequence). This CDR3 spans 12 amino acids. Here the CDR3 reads CASSLRKETQYF. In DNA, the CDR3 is TGTGCCAGCAGTTTAAGGAAAGAGACCCAGTACTTC.

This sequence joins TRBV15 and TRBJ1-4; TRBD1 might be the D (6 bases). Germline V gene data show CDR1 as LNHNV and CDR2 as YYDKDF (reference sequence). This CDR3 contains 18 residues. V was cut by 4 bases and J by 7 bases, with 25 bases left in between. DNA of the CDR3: TGTGCCACCAGCACAGGAATGGACAGCCTGGAGGGTAGTGAAAAACTGTTTTTT. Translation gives CATSTGMDSLEGSEKLFF.

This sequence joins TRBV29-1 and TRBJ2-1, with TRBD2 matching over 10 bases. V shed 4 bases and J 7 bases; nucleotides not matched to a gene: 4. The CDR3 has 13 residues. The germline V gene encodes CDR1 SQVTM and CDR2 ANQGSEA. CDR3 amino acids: CSVVLAGVNEQFF. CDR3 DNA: TGCAGCGTTGTTCTAGCGGGAGTGAATGAGCAGTTCTTC.

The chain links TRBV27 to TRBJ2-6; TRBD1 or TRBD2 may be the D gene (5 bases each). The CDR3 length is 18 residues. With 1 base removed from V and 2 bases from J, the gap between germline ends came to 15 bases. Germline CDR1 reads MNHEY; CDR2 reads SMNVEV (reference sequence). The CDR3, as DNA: TGTGCCAGCAGTTTATACCCCAGGGAGACCGCTGGGGCCAACGTCCTGACTTTC. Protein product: CASSLYPRETAGANVLTF.